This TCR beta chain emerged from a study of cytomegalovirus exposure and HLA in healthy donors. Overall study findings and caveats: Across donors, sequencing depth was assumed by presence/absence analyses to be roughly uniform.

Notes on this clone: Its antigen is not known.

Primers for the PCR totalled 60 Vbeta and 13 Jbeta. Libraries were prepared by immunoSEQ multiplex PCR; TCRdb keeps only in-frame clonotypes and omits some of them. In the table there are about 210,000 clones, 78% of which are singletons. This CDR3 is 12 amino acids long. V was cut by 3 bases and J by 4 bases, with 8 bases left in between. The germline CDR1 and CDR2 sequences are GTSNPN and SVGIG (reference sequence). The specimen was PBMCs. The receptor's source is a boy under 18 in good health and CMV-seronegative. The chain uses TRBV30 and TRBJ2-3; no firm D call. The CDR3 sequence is CAWRKQPDTQYF. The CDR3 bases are TGTGCCTGGAGAAAACAGCCAGATACGCAGTATTTT.